The rows below give T cell receptor beta chains drawn from one sample of a study of T cells in Graves' hyperthyroidism and ophthalmopathy. TCRdb fed the multiplex PCR reads into MiXCR, producing one record per CDR3 protein. The data hold 550,000 to 600,000 distinct CDR3 sequences, with 16% observed a single time. The sample comprised blood. Every receptor here comes from a woman aged 18-29 years with Graves' hyperthyroidism. Both conserved end residues are part of each CDR3.

J: TRBJ1-6
V: TRBV12-3/TRBV12-4
CDR3: CASSTNTGSNSPLHF

J: TRBJ1-2
V: TRBV5-6
CDR3: CASSLGLFGTGDGYTF

J: TRBJ1-1
V: TRBV11-3
CDR3: CASSHPAGGTAFF

J: TRBJ1-4
V: TRBV3-1
CDR3: CASSHTEGPNEKLFF

J: TRBJ2-1
V: TRBV9
CDR3: CASSTTKISVNEQFF

J: TRBJ1-3
V: TRBV25-1
CDR3: CASSGTGSAGNTIYF

J: TRBJ2-5
V: TRBV9
CDR3: CASSVQWGVGETQYF

J: TRBJ1-2
V: TRBV2
CDR3: CASMVAAYGYTF

J: TRBJ1-5
V: TRBV30
CDR3: CAWSPGGNQPQHF

J: TRBJ2-3
V: TRBV7-8
CDR3: CASSAPGLGTDTQYF

J: TRBJ2-7
V: TRBV6-2/TRBV6-3
CDR3: CASSIREATSYEQYF

J: TRBJ2-1
V: TRBV20-1
CDR3: CSARDYPSGRRNEQFF

J: TRBJ1-2
V: TRBV5-1
CDR3: CASSWAGWDYGYTF

J: TRBJ2-2
V: TRBV4-3
CDR3: CASSQDLAGRGATGELFF

J: TRBJ2-5
V: TRBV9
CDR3: CASSVEDGGTETQYF

J: TRBJ2-7
V: TRBV6-2/TRBV6-3
CDR3: CASSYSTRLAGGYEQYF

J: TRBJ2-1
V: TRBV11-2
CDR3: CASSLDPGLAGEGQFF

J: TRBJ2-7
V: TRBV18
CDR3: CASTTGTGYYEQYF

J: TRBJ2-1
V: TRBV13
CDR3: CASSSYGTSGRAVNEQFF

J: TRBJ1-1
V: TRBV10-3
CDR3: CAISGGALRRNTEAFF

J: TRBJ2-1
V: TRBV6-1
CDR3: CASSGTSGAYNEQFF

J: TRBJ2-1
V: TRBV13
CDR3: CASSLGRRVNEQFF

J: TRBJ2-2
V: TRBV5-1
CDR3: CASSPGGNTGELFF

J: TRBJ2-1
V: TRBV11-2
CDR3: CASTRDRGYNEQFF

J: TRBJ1-5
V: TRBV20-1
CDR3: CSASRQGRSNQPQHF

J: TRBJ2-1
V: TRBV29-1
CDR3: CSVVHYNEQFF

J: TRBJ2-1
V: TRBV3-1
CDR3: CASSQEVGPSPFF